This T cell receptor beta chain comes out of a study of T cell repertoires in cytomegalovirus infection (dated by TCRdb to the late 2010s). Notes on the research overall: Peptide stimulations targeted recently identified HLA-C-restricted CMV epitopes, whose presentation resists viral immunomodulation, together with well-studied HLA-B-restricted epitopes. The HLA type of each donor mattered for the analysis, because public TCR beta signatures pointed to carriage of CMV infection along with the matching HLA type. Overall study results and their limits: In both this cohort and an independent roughly 360-donor cohort, the cumulative frequency of public TCR beta family members distinguished carriers of CMV infection plus the relevant HLA type. The ex vivo response was dominated by HLA-C-restricted CMV-specific TCR beta clonotypes, which also provided the single most frequent clonotype in two of eight donors.

From cysteine to phenylalanine, the CDR3 is 13 amino acids long. Left in the record is the CDR3 DNA by itself, 39 bases read in frame from the first base. Trimming costs V 2 bases and J 4 bases, and their ends lie 11 bases apart. As encoded in the germline V gene (reference sequence), CDR1 is GTSNPN while CDR2 is SVGIG. Data came from an Illumina HiSeq 1500. In-frame beta chains were kept once TCRdb had trimmed the public reads at Q25 with fastp and called clones with MiXCR. Rows merge per CDR3 protein into single entries with the most common DNA and genes. In this sample the table shows 600,000 to 700,000 distinct CDR3 sequences, approximately 33% of which occur a single time. The ten largest clones capture about 18% of the sample. In regard to this clonotype: Its antigen is currently not known. It has no much larger one-base neighbor in the sample; base qualities were not kept.

In light of the paper, this sample's treatment or condition label describes: in vitro stimulation with specific CMV peptide epitopes to enrich CMV-specific T cells. The sequence was obtained from a human donor in good health (CMV status not recorded). Some clones in this sample may be carry-over from other donors' samples. The V and J segments used are TRBV30 and TRBJ1-1, and TRBD1 may be the D gene, going by 5 matching bases. The source material was cultured PBMCs, sampled from culture after CMV antigen stimulation. The nucleotide sequence reads TGTGCCTGGAGTAAGGGACGATCCACTGAAGCTTTCTTT. The resulting protein is CAWSKGRSTEAFF.